These 2 T cell receptor beta chains were sequenced from one sample in a study of shared clonotypes between healthy human individuals. The table came from immunoSEQ multiplex PCR; TCRdb's copy has only in-frame clones and leaves some out. The table shows over 2 million clones, with about 95% occurring only once. Cells designated naive CD8 were CD45RO-negative and were positively selected for CCR7, with terminally differentiated effector memory CD45RA+ cells excluded. The material sequenced was naive CD8+ T cells sorted from blood. The receptors stem from a man younger than 35 in good health.

V usage is TRBV6-5 and J usage is TRBJ2-7, with D possibly being TRBD1 or TRBD2 (6 bases each). CDR1 is MNHEY, CDR2 SVGAGI, per germline. Trimming pared 4 bases from V and 5 bases from J, leaving 18 bases between. CDR3 size: 15 residues. The DNA of the CDR3 is TGTGCCAGCAGTTTCCAACAGGGACTCCTCAACGAGCAGTACTTC. Amino acid sequence: CASSFQQGLLNEQYF.

Of note for this clone: This CDR3 is also generated by other DNA sequences in the sample. The rearrangement uses TRBV15 and TRBJ2-7; 11 bases match TRBD1. CDR1 and CDR2 (germline): LNHNV, YYDKDF (reference sequence). The CDR3 totals 14 residues. J was trimmed by 4 bases and V by 5 bases; bases with no gene match: 4. The CDR3 DNA sequence: TGTGCCACCAGCGGAGGACAGGGGGCTTACGAGCAGTACTTC. The encoded protein is CATSGGQGAYEQYF.